This TCR beta chain was documented in a study of beta chain features in type 1 diabetes. The V and J ends lost 5 bases and 6 bases respectively, with 22 bases between them. The CDR3 has 17 amino acids. The germline V gene encodes CDR1 LGHNA and CDR2 YNFKEQ. Expressed TCRB transcripts were sequenced after all isolated RNA was converted to cDNA. Data came from immunoSEQ multiplex PCR; TCRdb stores just in-frame clones and leaves some out. Of roughly 150,000 clones listed, approximately 8.1% were seen once; the top ten hold about 0.9%. Study-wide results and caveats: HLA effects on TCRB rearrangement stayed unresolved here. Type 1 diabetes patients had moderately but significantly shorter TCRB CDR3s in all four CD4+ subsets.

As concerns this clone: What it binds is unknown.

This chain joins TRBV4-2 and TRBJ2-2; a possible D gene is TRBD1 (6 bases). This receptor was obtained from a woman in her thirties or forties with type 1 diabetes. Sequencing was carried out using central memory CD4+ T cells from blood. CDR3 region: CASSIPNTGRGSGELFF. The CDR3 DNA follows: TGTGCCAGCAGCATACCCAACACAGGGAGAGGGTCCGGGGAGCTGTTTTTT.